The count of the clone carrying this T cell receptor (beta chain) is one. Its antigen is still unknown. After removal of 2 bases from V and 2 bases from J, the junction contained 2 bases not matched to a gene. In germline, CDR1 is LNHNV, CDR2 YYDKDF (reference sequence). The CDR3 is made up of 15 amino acids. This record comes from a study of long-term antiretroviral therapy in people with HIV. Overall study context: Some samples came about a decade before the 2015 immediate-ART recommendation, and these were the earliest. Whole-study findings and limits: Repertoires from HIV showed CDR3 length ranges narrower than those of controls. Patients on ART gained diversity, which nonetheless stayed below transplant donor controls.

The assay used was immunoSEQ (version v3.0), run at survey level. Method: immunoSEQ multiplex PCR; TCRdb's copy keeps in-frame clones and lacks some. The table records some 15,000 clones, over 75% of them present only once. Participants living with HIV all received treatment in the United States. The TCR sequence derives from a man in his fifties or sixties with HIV. The sample here was unsorted PBMCs, taken 0.7 years before starting antiretroviral therapy. The rearrangement links TRBV15 to TRBJ2-4; 8 bases map to TRBD1. This CDR3 is CATSRQGASKNIQYF. In DNA form, the CDR3 reads TGTGCCACCAGCAGACAGGGGGCGTCCAAAAACATTCAGTACTTC.